The rows below give T cell receptor beta chains drawn from one sample of a study of cytomegalovirus exposure and HLA in healthy donors. TCRdb's copy holds only in-frame clones and misses some; the assay was immunoSEQ multiplex PCR. In the table there are about 150,000 clones, 75% to 80% of which are singletons. The sequenced sample was PBMCs. These receptors originate from a woman aged 25 to 39 in good health and CMV-seronegative. The CDR3 runs from the conserved cysteine through the conserved F or W. A D gene is named only where the DNA matches it firmly. Not all rows give a size; the values are once, few, many and, for expanded clones, a class.

clone_size	v_call	d_call	j_call	cdr3_nt	cdr3_aa
-	TRBV6-1	-	TRBJ1-2	TGTGCCAGCAGGTGGACAGACTATGGCTACACCTTC	CASRWTDYGYTF
few	TRBV6-1	-	TRBJ1-3	TGTGCCAGCAGTGACTGGGCGTTAGGAAACACCATATATTTT	CASSDWALGNTIYF
few	TRBV29-1	-	TRBJ2-7	TGCAGCGTTGAAGATAGTGGGCAGGCCATACCCGAGCAGTACTTC	CSVEDSGQAIPEQYF
-	TRBV19	-	TRBJ2-7	TGTGCCAGTAGTGAGATGCCGGGACAACGGATCGAGCAGTACTTC	CASSEMPGQRIEQYF
few	TRBV5-1	TRBD1	TRBJ2-7	TGCGCCAGCAGGCTACAGGGGGGTTTCTACGAGCAGTACTTC	CASRLQGGFYEQYF
-	TRBV6-1	TRBD1	TRBJ1-5	TGTGCCAGCGGAGTACGACAGGGCTTCAATCAGCCCCAGCATTTT	CASGVRQGFNQPQHF
-	TRBV5-1	-	TRBJ1-1	TGCGCCAGCAGCTTGTTGGGCCCATTTGGGGCTTTCTTT	CASSLLGPFGAFF
-	TRBV6-5	-	TRBJ1-1	TGTGCCAGCAGTCCGGGGTTTGACACTGAAGCTTTCTTT	CASSPGFDTEAFF
once	TRBV20-1	-	TRBJ1-2	TGCAGTGCTAGAGATGGGGGGGGCTACACCTTC	CSARDGGGYTF
-	TRBV5-1	-	TRBJ1-1	TGCGCCAGCACCTGGGGGGAAGCGGACACTGAAGCTTTCTTT	CASTWGEADTEAFF
-	TRBV5-1	-	TRBJ1-5	TGCGCCAGCAGCCCTGTCGGGGGAGATCAGCCCCAGCATTTT	CASSPVGGDQPQHF
-	TRBV6-1	-	TRBJ2-3	TGTGCCAGCAGTGAAGCAAAGGGGGGCACAGATACGCAGTATTTT	CASSEAKGGTDTQYF
-	TRBV5-1	-	TRBJ2-3	TGCGCCAGCAGCTTGGGGGGTCCTGGGGGGACAGATACGCAGTATTTT	CASSLGGPGGTDTQYF
-	TRBV6-1	TRBD1	TRBJ1-2	TGTGCCAGCAGCATTATTGGGACAGGGGACTATGGCTACACCTTC	CASSIIGTGDYGYTF
few	TRBV10-3	TRBD1	TRBJ1-5	TGTGCCATCAGCCTGGACAGGGGCATGCAGCCCCAGCATTTT	CAISLDRGMQPQHF
-	TRBV5-1	-	TRBJ1-6	TGCGCCAGCAGCCTAGCCACTACGGGGGTACAGTCACCCCTCCACTTT	CASSLATTGVQSPLHF
-	TRBV5-4	TRBD1	TRBJ1-1	TGTGCCAGCAGCTTTACAGGGGGCACTGAAGCTTTCTTT	CASSFTGGTEAFF
-	TRBV5-1	-	TRBJ1-1	TGCGCCAGCAGTGGGGCAGCTCAGGAGAACACTGAAGCTTTCTTT	CASSGAAQENTEAFF
few	TRBV6-1	TRBD1	TRBJ1-2	TGTGCCAGCAGTGCGCCCGGACAGGGGAGCTATGGCTACACCTTC	CASSAPGQGSYGYTF
-	TRBV6-5	-	TRBJ1-1	TGTGCCAGCAGTTACGCTGTGAGGGTTAGGAACACTGAAGCTTTCTTT	CASSYAVRVRNTEAFF
few	TRBV6-1	TRBD1	TRBJ1-2	TGTGCCAGCAGTGAGCAGACAGGGGAAGGCTACACCTTC	CASSEQTGEGYTF
-	TRBV7-3	-	TRBJ2-2	TGTGCCAGCAGCTCAGAGTTGACACTGAACACCGGGGAGCTGTTTTTT	CASSSELTLNTGELFF
-	TRBV5-4	TRBD2	TRBJ2-7	TGTGCCAGCAGCCTGGGGACTAGCGGGACGGTCTACGAGCAGTACTTC	CASSLGTSGTVYEQYF
-	TRBV4-3	-	TRBJ1-4	TGCGCCAGCAGCCAAGATCGGGGAGGGGCCGGTGAAAAACTGTTTTTT	CASSQDRGGAGEKLFF
-	TRBV7-6	TRBD1	TRBJ1-4	TGTGCCAGCAGCCCCAGGGGGTGGGAGAATGAAAAACTGTTTTTT	CASSPRGWENEKLFF
-	TRBV15	TRBD1	TRBJ1-2	TGTGCCACCAGCAGAGAACCAGGGGGCAATGGCTACACCTTC	CATSREPGGNGYTF
once	TRBV2	-	TRBJ2-1	TGTGCCAGCAGTGACGTTAGCTCCTACAATGAGCAGTTCTTC	CASSDVSSYNEQFF
-	TRBV2	TRBD2	TRBJ2-1	TGTGCCAGCAGTCCTGGACTAGCGGGGGGGAGGCAGTTCTTC	CASSPGLAGGRQFF
-	TRBV11-2	-	TRBJ1-1	TGTGCCAGCAGCTTAGAGGCCGGGACTGAAGCTTTCTTT	CASSLEAGTEAFF
-	TRBV9	-	TRBJ2-7	TGTGCCAGCAGCGAGGGGGGGGCGACCTCCTACGAGCAGTACTTC	CASSEGGATSYEQYF
few	TRBV29-1	TRBD1	TRBJ2-5	TGCAGCGTTGAAGGGGACAGCCAAGAGACCCAGTACTTC	CSVEGDSQETQYF
-	TRBV18	TRBD1	TRBJ1-1	TGTGCCAGCACAGGGGATACTGAAGCTTTCTTT	CASTGDTEAFF
-	TRBV4-3	-	TRBJ1-4	TGCGCCAGCAGCCAAGAGGGCAATCGTCCTAATGAAAAACTGTTTTTT	CASSQEGNRPNEKLFF
-	TRBV27	TRBD1	TRBJ2-4	TGTGCCAGCAGTTTTTCCGGGACAGAGAAAAACATTCAGTACTTC	CASSFSGTEKNIQYF
-	TRBV5-1	-	TRBJ1-1	TGCGCCAGCAGCTCCGAGCGGTGGACTGAAGCTTTCTTT	CASSSERWTEAFF
once	TRBV5-1	-	TRBJ1-4	TGCGCCAGCAGCGCGGTAACAACTAATGAAAAACTGTTTTTT	CASSAVTTNEKLFF
once	TRBV27	TRBD1	TRBJ2-5	TGTGCCAGCAGTCTTTCGCGACAGGGACGGGAGACCCAGTACTTC	CASSLSRQGRETQYF
once	TRBV7-8	-	TRBJ1-5	TGTGCCAGCAGCACCCGGGAAGGCAATCAGCCCCAGCATTTT	CASSTREGNQPQHF
-	TRBV7-9	-	TRBJ2-1	TGTGCCAGCAGCCCACGAGGGACTCCCTCCTACAATGAGCAGTTCTTC	CASSPRGTPSYNEQFF
-	TRBV6-4	TRBD1	TRBJ1-2	TGTGCCAGCAGTGACAAGACAGGGGGTGACTATGGCTACACCTTC	CASSDKTGGDYGYTF
few	TRBV6-5	-	TRBJ2-7	TGTGCCAGCAGTTCCCTCCCCTACGAGCAGTACTTC	CASSSLPYEQYF
-	TRBV30	TRBD2	TRBJ2-3	TGTGCCTGGGGGGCCGGGACTAGCGTTTACACAGATACGCAGTATTTT	CAWGAGTSVYTDTQYF
-	TRBV7-6	TRBD1	TRBJ1-1	TGTGCCAGCAGCTTTGAAGGACAGGGATTGACTGAAGCTTTCTTT	CASSFEGQGLTEAFF
-	TRBV29-1	TRBD1	TRBJ2-7	TGCAGCGTTGAGGGACAGACCTACGAGCAGTACTTC	CSVEGQTYEQYF
-	TRBV5-5	-	TRBJ1-5	TGTGCCAGCAGCTTTGTGGCAGGGAGCAATCAGCCCCAGCATTTT	CASSFVAGSNQPQHF